The 8 T cell receptor beta chains reported below all come from one sample, sequenced in a study of cytomegalovirus exposure and HLA in healthy donors. The PCR used 60 Vbeta and 13 Jbeta primers. Method: immunoSEQ multiplex PCR; TCRdb's copy keeps in-frame clones and lacks some. The ten most abundant clones cover approximately 5.7% of a sample with 75,000 to 95,000 clones. Material: PBMCs. The source is a girl aged 10 to 17 in good health and CMV-seropositive.

In the case of this clone: The same CDR3 is also encoded by other DNA sequences in this sample. CDR3 region: CASSTPSWTRRSNAEAFF. The CDR3, as DNA: TGTGCCAGTAGTACGCCGTCTTGGACACGAAGGAGCAACGCTGAAGCTTTCTTT. The V call is TRBV19, the J call TRBJ1-1, with a tentative D call TRBD1 (5 bases). Trimming took 4 bases from V and 6 from J, leaving 27 bases between them. The germline V gene encodes CDR1 LNHDA and CDR2 SQIVND (reference sequence). The CDR3 length is 18 residues. Combining the CDR3 with reference TRBV19 and TRBJ1-1 gives the whole variable domain DGGITQSPKYLFRKEGQNVTLSCEQNLNHDAMYWYRQDPGQGLRLIYYSQIVNDFQKGDIAEGYSVSREKKESFPLTVTSAQKNPTAFYLCASSTPSWTRRSNAEAFFGQGTRLTVV.

The V call is TRBV5-5, the J call TRBJ1-3; no definite D call. CDR1 is SGHKS, CDR2 YYEKEE, per germline (reference sequence). V lost 0 bases and J 1 base, leaving 14 bases between the germline ends. The CDR3 runs 17 residues. The CDR3 region is CASSLAFPPRSGNTIYF. The CDR3 bases are TGTGCCAGCAGCTTGGCCTTCCCCCCTAGGTCTGGAAACACCATATATTTT. Drawing the rest from reference TRBV5-5 and TRBJ1-3, the complete variable domain is DAGVTQSPTHLIKTRGQQVTLRCSPISGHKSVSWYQQVLGQGPQFIFQYYEKEERGRGNFPDRFSARQFPNYSSELNVNALLLGDSALYLCASSLAFPPRSGNTIYFGEGSWLTVV.

The chain carries TRBV7-6 and TRBJ2-2; 7 bases fit TRBD1. In germline, CDR1 is SGHVS, CDR2 FNYEAQ. This CDR3 is 14 amino acids long. V shed 5 bases and J 7 bases; nucleotides not matched to a gene: 7. CDR3 nucleotides: TGTGCCAGCAGCCACGAGGGGGCTGTCGGGGAGCTGTTTTTT. Translation gives CASSHEGAVGELFF.

The chain recombines TRBV4-3 with TRBJ2-1; D is unresolved. This CDR3 spans 17 amino acids. Germline CDR1 reads LGHNA; CDR2 reads YSLEER. Trimming cost V 0 bases and J 0 bases, with 12 bases left between them. The CDR3 here is CASSQDSATGSYNEQFF. In nucleotides, the CDR3 is TGCGCCAGCAGCCAAGATTCCGCGACGGGCTCCTACAATGAGCAGTTCTTC.

V is TRBV28 and J is TRBJ2-2, with a possible D match to TRBD1 (6 bases). Germline V gives CDR1 MDHEN, CDR2 SYDVKM. Trimming took off 7 bases at V and 3 bases at J, with 9 bases between the two ends. The CDR3 is made up of 13 amino acids. CDR3 nucleotides: TGTGCCAGCACGGCAGGGGACACCGGGGAGCTGTTTTTT. Its translation is CASTAGDTGELFF. The complete variable domain, with remaining parts taken from reference TRBV28 and TRBJ2-2, reads DVKVTQSSRYLVKRTGEKVFLECVQDMDHENMFWYRQDPGLGLRLIYFSYDVKMKEKGDIPEGYSVSREKKERFSLILESASTNQTSMYLCASTAGDTGELFFGEGSRLTVL.

The gene calls are TRBV10-3 and TRBJ1-5; TRBD1 aligns across 7 bases. The trim removed 6 bases at V and 0 bases at J, leaving 5 bases unmatched. This CDR3 contains 15 residues. The germline gives CDR1 ENHRY, CDR2 SYGVKD. CDR3 residues: CAISPRGNSNQPQHF. The CDR3 region has the DNA TGTGCCATCAGCCCCAGGGGGAATAGCAATCAGCCCCAGCATTTT.

This rearrangement joins TRBV11-2 to TRBJ2-2; no definite D call. Per germline, CDR1 SGHAT and CDR2 FQNNGV. V dropped 5 bases and J dropped 7 bases, with 8 bases sitting between them. There are 12 residues in the CDR3. The CDR3 region has the DNA TGTGCCAGCAGCCGATTTAGCGGGGAGCTGTTTTTT. It translates to CASSRFSGELFF.

This sequence joins TRBV7-6 and TRBJ1-3; D not resolved. CDR3 length: 13 amino acids. Trimming removed 5 bases at V and 1 base at J, with 6 bases between. The germline V gene has CDR1 SGHVS and CDR2 FNYEAQ. CDR3 DNA sequence: TGTGCCAGCAGCCTAAATTCTGGAAACACCATATATTTT. As protein: CASSLNSGNTIYF. Together with reference TRBV7-6 and TRBJ1-3, the CDR3 gives the full variable domain: GAGVSQSPRYKVTKRGQDVALRCDPISGHVSLYWYRQALGQGPEFLTYFNYEAQQDKSGLPNDRFSAERPEGSISTLTIQRTEQRDSAMYRCASSLNSGNTIYFGEGSWLTVV.